This entry lists 15 T cell receptor beta chains sequenced from one sample in a study of blood T cell repertoires in COVID-19. Sequencing used immunoSEQ multiplex PCR; TCRdb keeps in-frame clones, though not all of them. The table lists some 97,000 clones, more than 75% of them singletons. The sequenced material came from peripheral blood. These receptors were collected from a human donor in a cohort sampled during active COVID-19.

J is TRBJ1-1 and V is TRBV6-5; 7 bases are shared with TRBD1. J lost 4 bases, V lost 6 bases, and 11 bases had no gene match. There are 15 residues in the CDR3. Germline values: CDR1 MNHEY, CDR2 SVGAGI. In DNA, the CDR3 is TGTGCCAGCAGACGAGGGGGCGCTTTGGGCACTGAAGCTTTCTTT. Translation: CASRRGGALGTEAFF.

The V gene is TRBV11-2, the J gene TRBJ1-4, with TRBD1 matching over 9 bases. Germline V gene sequence: CDR1 SGHAT, CDR2 FQNNGV. The CDR3 sequence is 15 residues long. The ends lost 1 base at V and 7 bases at J; junction bases unmatched: 4. CDR3 nucleotides: TGTGCCAGCAGCTTAGGGGACAGGGCGGCTGAAAAACTGTTTTTT. Protein: CASSLGDRAAEKLFF.

As regards this clone: The sample contains more than one DNA sequence encoding this CDR3. The chain couples TRBV11-2 to TRBJ1-4; D is ambiguous. Germline V gene lookup returns CDR1 SGHAT and CDR2 FQNNGV. CDR3 length equals 13 residues. Trimming removed 3 bases at V and 2 bases at J, with 4 bases between. CDR3 sequence (DNA): TGTGCCAGCAGCTTCGGTACTAATGAAAAACTGTTTTTT. Its protein is CASSFGTNEKLFF.

The V call is TRBV5-1, the J call TRBJ1-1; TRBD1 matches 9 bases. The CDR3 contains 14 residues. Germline CDR1 reads SGHRS; CDR2 reads YFSETQ. V gave up 5 bases and J gave up 7 bases; unmatched junction bases: 9. The CDR3 here is CASSRTGVSDEAFF. The CDR3 nucleotides read TGCGCCAGCAGTAGGACAGGGGTGAGCGATGAAGCTTTCTTT. Drawing the rest from reference TRBV5-1 and TRBJ1-1, the complete variable domain is KAGVTQTPRYLIKTRGQQVTLSCSPISGHRSVSWYQQTPGQGLQFLFEYFSETQRNKGNFPGRFSGRQFSNSRSEMNVSTLELGDSALYLCASSRTGVSDEAFFGQGTRLTVV.

Concerning this clone: At one end the junction does not follow the germline gene, possibly because of a read error. The chain is built from TRBV7-7 and TRBJ2-5; TRBD2 matches 7 bases. CDR3 length: 15 amino acids. Germline values: CDR1 SSHAT, CDR2 FNYEAQ (reference sequence). In DNA, the CDR3 is TGTGCTAGCAGCAAACTGGGCGGGAGTTGGGAGACCCAGTACTTC. It codes for CASSKLGGSWETQYF. Based on the CDR3 plus reference TRBV7-7 and TRBJ2-5, the full variable domain is GAGVSQSPRYKVTKRGQDVTLRCDPISSHATLYWYQQALGQGPEFLTYFNYEAQPDKSGLPSDRFSAERPEGSISTLTIQRTEQRDSAMYRCASSKLGGSWETQYFGPGTRLLVL.

V and J are TRBV7-9 and TRBJ1-1, with TRBD1 identical over 7 bases. The germline V gene has CDR1 SEHNR and CDR2 FQNEAQ (reference sequence). With 5 bases clipped from V and 1 base from J, the junction kept 4 bases outside the gene matches. The CDR3 extends over 14 amino acids. The CDR3 sequence is CASSPWTGNTEAFF. In DNA form, the CDR3 reads TGTGCCAGCAGCCCTTGGACAGGGAACACTGAAGCTTTCTTT.

The rearrangement links TRBV3-1 (or the pseudogene TRBV3-2) to TRBJ2-2; 16 nucleotides match TRBD2. Unmatched junction bases numbered 2, after V lost 3 bases and J lost 4 bases. This CDR3 has 17 residues. Germline CDR1 and CDR2: LGHDT and YNNKEL (reference sequence). The CDR3 DNA reads as TGTGCCAGCAGCCAGGGACTAGCGGGAGGGGGCACCGGGGAGCTGTTTTTT. Its translation: CASSQGLAGGGTGELFF.

The rearrangement links TRBV6-5 to TRBJ2-7, with D perhaps matching TRBD1 (5 bases). Germline V gives CDR1 MNHEY, CDR2 SVGAGI. The CDR3 runs 13 residues. With 6 bases removed from V and 4 bases from J, the gap between germline ends came to 13 bases. CDR3 region: CASRPGWGYEQYF. DNA for the CDR3: TGTGCCAGCAGACCAGGGTGGGGATACGAGCAGTACTTC.

In its sample, this clone was seen once. The J gene is TRBJ2-3, the V gene TRBV7-9, with a weak D call TRBD2 (5 bases). This CDR3 contains 11 residues. V was trimmed by 10 bases and J by 5 bases, leaving 10 bases between them. CDR1 SEHNR and CDR2 FQNEAQ come from the germline V gene (reference sequence). This CDR3 is CATEGEDTQYF. In DNA, the CDR3 is TGTGCCACCGAGGGCGAAGATACGCAGTATTTT.

This CDR3 reads CASSLLGQGAREQYF. The CDR3 bases are TGTGCCAGCAGCCTCCTGGGACAGGGGGCAAGGGAGCAGTACTTC. The V call is TRBV13, the J call TRBJ2-7; 12 bases line up with TRBD1. The V gene end was trimmed by 5 bases and the J gene end by 7 bases; junction bases not matched to a gene: 9. CDR3 length: 15 residues. Germline V gene lookup returns CDR1 PRHDT and CDR2 FYEKMQ (reference sequence). Looking up the rest from reference TRBV13 and TRBJ2-7 gives the full variable domain: AAGVIQSPRHLIKEKRETATLKCYPIPRHDTVYWYQQGPGQDPQFLISFYEKMQSDKGSIPDRFSAQQFSDYHSELNMSSLELGDSALYFCASSLLGQGAREQYFGPGTRLTVT.

This clone has only a few counts. The chain carries TRBV7-8 and TRBJ1-2, with a possible D match to TRBD1 (5 bases). The V gene lost 0 bases and the J gene lost 8 bases, with 10 bases spanning the gap. Germline CDR1 reads SGHVS; CDR2 reads FQNEAQ. The CDR3 consists of 13 residues. The CDR3 nucleotides read TGTGCCAGCAGCTTAGCTCGACAGAAAGGCTACACCTTC. Translated: CASSLARQKGYTF.

This chain uses TRBV5-4 with TRBJ2-6, with a tentative D call TRBD2 (5 bases). The CDR3 runs 17 residues. CDR1 is SGHNT, CDR2 YYREEE, per germline (reference sequence). Trimming removed 0 bases at V and 1 base at J, with 11 bases between. The DNA of the CDR3 is TGTGCCAGCAGCTTGGGAGGGCAAAGGTCTGGGGCCAACGTCCTGACTTTC. It is translated as CASSLGGQRSGANVLTF.

This rearrangement joins TRBV5-5 to TRBJ2-7, with 7 positions matching TRBD1. The CDR3 has 14 amino acids. Germline V gene data show CDR1 as SGHKS and CDR2 as YYEKEE (reference sequence). J lost 4 bases, V lost 0 bases, and 4 bases had no gene match. CDR3 bases: TGTGCCAGCAGCTTGGCTGGCAGGGGGTACGAGCAGTACTTC. The encoded protein is CASSLAGRGYEQYF.

This clone was seen more than once but under ten times. V gene TRBV6-6 combines with J gene TRBJ1-1; 9 nucleotides align to TRBD1. The CDR3 totals 14 residues. The J segment lost 1 base and the V segment lost 4 bases, leaving 1 base of the junction unmatched. CDR1 and CDR2 (germline): MNHNY, SVGAGI (reference sequence). The CDR3, as DNA: TGTGCCAGCAGTTCGGACAGGGGGAACACTGAAGCTTTCTTT. It specifies CASSSDRGNTEAFF.

The J gene is TRBJ1-2, the V gene TRBV9; D remains ambiguous. The CDR3 consists of 13 residues. Germline V gene data show CDR1 as SGDLS and CDR2 as YYNGEE. V was cut by 6 bases and J by 2 bases, with 11 bases left in between. CDR3 nucleotide sequence: TGTGCCAGCAACGCAGGTGGAAACTATGGCTACACCTTC. Protein product: CASNAGGNYGYTF.